These T cell receptor beta chains were read from a single sample in a study of T cell repertoires in cytomegalovirus infection. Antigen specificity for these receptors is unknown. TCRdb reprocessed the reads with MiXCR, giving one entry per CDR3 protein. The table shows 750,000 to 950,000 distinct CDR3 sequences, with 25% to 35% occurring only once. The sample was cultured CD8+ T cells from PBMCs, taken from culture after CMV antigen stimulation. Every receptor here comes from a human donor in good health (CMV status not recorded). Some clones in this sample may be carry-over from other donors' samples. Both conserved end residues are part of each CDR3. A D gene is named only where the DNA matches it firmly. Size is omitted from some rows. Given values are once, few, many or a class for expanded clones.

size,V,J,D,DNA,CDR3
many,TRBV27,TRBJ1-4,.,TGTGCCAGCAGTAACCGGGACTGGAATGAAAAACTGTTTTTT,CASSNRDWNEKLFF
.,TRBV7-4,TRBJ1-5,.,TGTGCCAGCAGCTTAGCGGGGAACGGCAATCAGCCCCAGCATTTT,CASSLAGNGNQPQHF
many,TRBV12-3/TRBV12-4,TRBJ1-1,.,TGTGCCAGCAGCTTGGCACGGGGCACTGAAGCTTTCTTT,CASSLARGTEAFF
.,TRBV4-1,TRBJ2-2,TRBD1,TGCGCCAGCAGCCCAGGGGGCCAGGGCGGGGAGCTGTTTTTT,CASSPGGQGGELFF
many,TRBV7-2,TRBJ1-5,.,TGTGCCAGCAGCTTGGGGACCTTTAGCAATCAGCCCCAGCATTTT,CASSLGTFSNQPQHF
once,TRBV15,TRBJ1-5,.,TGTGCCACCAGCAGAGGGACGGACGATAGCAATCAGCCCCAGCATTTT,CATSRGTDDSNQPQHF
many,TRBV7-2,TRBJ1-6,TRBD1,TGTGCCAGCAGCTTATTGAGTGTAGGACAGGGAGGGTCACCCCTCCACTTT,CASSLLSVGQGGSPLHF
.,TRBV27,TRBJ1-1,.,TGTGCCAGCAGTTTTGCAGGGAAGTTATGGACTGAAGCTTTCTTT,CASSFAGKLWTEAFF
.,TRBV19,TRBJ2-1,TRBD1,TGTGCCAGTAGCCGGACAGGCCCCAACAATGAGCAGTTCTTC,CASSRTGPNNEQFF
.,TRBV9,TRBJ1-1,.,TGTGCCAGCAGCCCCTACAGGGCGATGAGCACTGAAGCTTTCTTT,CASSPYRAMSTEAFF
.,TRBV20-1,TRBJ1-3,.,TGCAGTGCTAGAGATCCCGACCGGTCTGGGGACACCATATATTTT,CSARDPDRSGDTIYF
.,TRBV3-1,TRBJ2-2,.,TGTGCCAGCTTCCACGGGGGCTCCGGGGAGCTGTTTTTT,CASFHGGSGELFF
.,TRBV7-9,TRBJ2-1,TRBD1,TGTGCCAGCAGCCGCCGGGACAGGATATACAATGAGCAGTTCTTC,CASSRRDRIYNEQFF
many,TRBV7-6,TRBJ1-1,.,TGTGCCAGCAGCCGAGAGACAGGTGAAGCTTTCTTT,CASSRETGEAFF
.,TRBV10-3,TRBJ2-1,TRBD2,TGTGCCACCACGGGCGGGGGGGCCCATGAGCAGTTCTTC,CATTGGGAHEQFF
.,TRBV6-5,TRBJ2-1,TRBD1,TGTGCCAGCAGTTACCTATCCGGGACAGGGTACAATGAGCAGTTCTTC,CASSYLSGTGYNEQFF
.,TRBV18,TRBJ2-7,TRBD2,TGTGCCAGCTCACCGAACGGGGGGGCATACGAGCAGTACTTC,CASSPNGGAYEQYF
many,TRBV27,TRBJ2-1,.,TGTGCCAGCATCCGCCCCGGGAGCTCCTACAATGAGCAGTTCTTC,CASIRPGSSYNEQFF
.,TRBV7-2,TRBJ2-1,.,TGTGCCAGCAGCTTAGGAGATGCGGGATTCTTC,CASSLGDAGFF
.,TRBV6-2/TRBV6-3,TRBJ1-5,TRBD1,TGTGCCAGCAGTTACCAGGGACAGGGGGCCCTCAATCAGCCCCAGCATTTT,CASSYQGQGALNQPQHF
many,TRBV7-2,TRBJ2-5,TRBD1,TGTGCCAGCAGCTTAAGTGCGACAGGGGGAGAGACCCAGTACTTC,CASSLSATGGETQYF
.,TRBV4-1,TRBJ2-2,.,TGCGCCAGCAGAGAAGAGGGGAGCGGGGAGCTGTTTTTT,CASREEGSGELFF
.,TRBV3-1,TRBJ2-1,.,TGTGCCAGCAGCCAAGATCTAAGATCCCTAGTGGGGGTCGCCTACAATGAGCAGTTCTTC,CASSQDLRSLVGVAYNEQFF
.,TRBV7-7,TRBJ2-3,TRBD2,TGTGCTAGCAGCCCCAGCGGGGGGGCGTCGCGTACGCAGTATTTT,CASSPSGGASRTQYF
.,TRBV20-1,TRBJ1-1,.,TGCAGTGCCTCCACTTGGGGGACTGAAGCTTTCTTT,CSASTWGTEAFF
.,TRBV6-5,TRBJ1-2,.,TGTGCCAGCACCATCGGAGGAGAGTATACTAACTATGGCTACACCTTC,CASTIGGEYTNYGYTF
few,TRBV6-1,TRBJ1-1,.,TGTGCCAGCAGTGAGGGCAGGATGATGAACACTGAAGCTTTCTTT,CASSEGRMMNTEAFF
.,TRBV24-1,TRBJ2-1,.,TGTGCCACCAGTGAGGGGCAGGGAAGTGAGCAGTTCTTC,CATSEGQGSEQFF
.,TRBV4-2,TRBJ2-1,.,TGTGCCAGCAGCCAACGTCCAACCTACAATGAGCAGTTCTTC,CASSQRPTYNEQFF
many,TRBV7-8,TRBJ1-2,.,TGTGCCAGCAGCCAAGGGGCGGCAGCTAACTATGGCTACACCTTC,CASSQGAAANYGYTF
.,TRBV6-6,TRBJ1-5,.,TGTGCCAGCAGTCCTACTGACAGGTTTTATAGCAATCAGCCCCAGCATTTT,CASSPTDRFYSNQPQHF
few,TRBV5-4,TRBJ2-1,.,TGTGCCAGCAGGGGGAAAGGGGGTAACAATGAGCAGTTCTTC,CASRGKGGNNEQFF
.,TRBV7-9,TRBJ2-3,TRBD2,TGTGCCAGCAGCCCGCCGACTAGCGGGGTAAGCACAGATACGCAGTATTTT,CASSPPTSGVSTDTQYF
.,TRBV4-1,TRBJ2-7,.,TGCGCCAGCGCCCCCAAGGAGGCACCCTACGAGCAGTACTTC,CASAPKEAPYEQYF
many,TRBV29-1,TRBJ1-5,.,TGCAGCGTCGCTACGGGGTCTGCTAATCAGCCCCAGCATTTT,CSVATGSANQPQHF
.,TRBV19,TRBJ2-3,TRBD2,TGTGCCAGTAGTATCGCAGGAATTGCGGGGGGCACTAGCACAGATACGCAGTATTTT,CASSIAGIAGGTSTDTQYF
few,TRBV24-1,TRBJ2-1,TRBD2,TGTGCCACCAGTGAACCTTCTCTAGCGGGACTTCGCTATGAGCAGTTCTTC,CATSEPSLAGLRYEQFF
.,TRBV27,TRBJ2-7,TRBD1,TGTGCCAGCAGTCGCCGACAGGGTACGTCCTACGAGCAGTACTTC,CASSRRQGTSYEQYF
.,TRBV6-5,TRBJ1-1,.,TGTGCCAGCAGGGTCGGTGGGATCACTGAAGCTTTCTTT,CASRVGGITEAFF
few,TRBV2,TRBJ2-1,TRBD1,TGTGCCAGCAGTGGAGACAGGGGGCGGGTAGATGAGCAGTTCTTC,CASSGDRGRVDEQFF
few,TRBV6-2/TRBV6-3,TRBJ1-1,.,TGTGCCAGCAGTTACGCATCCCCGACAGGAGAAGCTTTCTTT,CASSYASPTGEAFF
.,TRBV12-3/TRBV12-4,TRBJ1-3,TRBD1,TGTGCCAGCAGAACAGGGGCATCTGGAAACACCATATATTTT,CASRTGASGNTIYF
.,TRBV20-1,TRBJ2-2,TRBD1,TGCAGTGCTAGAGATCCCCACAGGGGTACCGGGGAGCTGTTTTTT,CSARDPHRGTGELFF
few,TRBV28,TRBJ2-5,TRBD1,TGTGCCAGCAGTTTACCCCCCCAGGGGGTATACCAAGAGACCCAGTACTTC,CASSLPPQGVYQETQYF
.,TRBV7-9,TRBJ1-2,.,TGTGCCAGCAGCTTAAACGGTACTAACTATGGCTACACCTTC,CASSLNGTNYGYTF
many,TRBV10-3,TRBJ2-5,TRBD1,TGTGCCATCAGTGACCCCGGACAGGGACAAGAGACCCAGTACTTC,CAISDPGQGQETQYF
.,TRBV7-9,TRBJ2-2,TRBD1,TGTGCCAGGACACCATGGGACAGAATGAACACCGGGGAGCTGTTTTTT,CARTPWDRMNTGELFF
few,TRBV27,TRBJ2-1,.,TGTGCCAGCAGTTTATCGCCAGGCGGCTACAATGAGCAGTTCTTC,CASSLSPGGYNEQFF
.,TRBV19,TRBJ2-1,.,TGTGCCAGTAGTATAGCCGGCGGACCCGCCGGTGAGCAGTTCTTC,CASSIAGGPAGEQFF